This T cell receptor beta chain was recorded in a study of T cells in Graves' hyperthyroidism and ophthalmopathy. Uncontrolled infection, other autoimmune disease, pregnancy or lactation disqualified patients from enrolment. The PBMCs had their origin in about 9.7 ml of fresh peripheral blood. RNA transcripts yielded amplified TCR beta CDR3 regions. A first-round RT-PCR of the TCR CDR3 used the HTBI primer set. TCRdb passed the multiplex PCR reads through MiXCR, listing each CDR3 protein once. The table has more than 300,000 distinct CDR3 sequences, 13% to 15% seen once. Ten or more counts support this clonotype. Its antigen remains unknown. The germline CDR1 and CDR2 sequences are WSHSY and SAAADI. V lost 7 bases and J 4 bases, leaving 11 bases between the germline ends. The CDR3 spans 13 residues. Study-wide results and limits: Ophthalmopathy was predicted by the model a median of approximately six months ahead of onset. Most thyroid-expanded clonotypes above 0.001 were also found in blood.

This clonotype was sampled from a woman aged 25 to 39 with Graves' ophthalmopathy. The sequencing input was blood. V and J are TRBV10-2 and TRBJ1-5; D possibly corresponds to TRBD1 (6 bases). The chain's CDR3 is CASTYRVNQPQHF. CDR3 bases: TGCGCCAGCACCTACAGGGTTAATCAGCCCCAGCATTTT.